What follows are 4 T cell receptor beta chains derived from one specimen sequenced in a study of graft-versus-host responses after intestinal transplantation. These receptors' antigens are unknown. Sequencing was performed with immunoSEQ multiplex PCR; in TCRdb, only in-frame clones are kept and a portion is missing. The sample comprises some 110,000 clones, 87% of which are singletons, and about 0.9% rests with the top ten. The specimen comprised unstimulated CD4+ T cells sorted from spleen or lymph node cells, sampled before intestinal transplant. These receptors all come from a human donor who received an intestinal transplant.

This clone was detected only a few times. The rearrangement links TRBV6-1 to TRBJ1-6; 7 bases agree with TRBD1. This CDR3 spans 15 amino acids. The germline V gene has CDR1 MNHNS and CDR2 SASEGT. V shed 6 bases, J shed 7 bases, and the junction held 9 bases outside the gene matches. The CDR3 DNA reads TGTGCCAGCAGAGACGACAGGGTTGGGAATTCACCCCTCCACTTT. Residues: CASRDDRVGNSPLHF.

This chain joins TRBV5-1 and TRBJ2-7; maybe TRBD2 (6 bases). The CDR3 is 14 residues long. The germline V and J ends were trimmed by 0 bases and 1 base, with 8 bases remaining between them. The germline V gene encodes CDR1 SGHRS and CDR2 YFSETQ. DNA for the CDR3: TGCGCCAGCAGCTTGGTGGGGGGATCCTACGAGCAGTACTTC. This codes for CASSLVGGSYEQYF.

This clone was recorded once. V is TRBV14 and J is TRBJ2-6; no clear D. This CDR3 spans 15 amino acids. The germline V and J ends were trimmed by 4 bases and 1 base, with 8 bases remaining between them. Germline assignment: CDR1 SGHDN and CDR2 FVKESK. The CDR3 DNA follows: TGTGCCAGCAGCCTTAGGATTTCTGGGGCCAACGTCCTGACTTTC. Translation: CASSLRISGANVLTF.

The CDR3 loop reads CASSDPGLGYTF. In nucleotides, the CDR3 is TGTGCCAGCAGTGACCCGGGCCTGGGCTACACCTTC. This sequence joins TRBV2 and TRBJ1-2; D unclear. The V gene's germline CDR1 is SNHLY and CDR2 FYNNEI. The CDR3 sequence is 12 residues long. The germline V and J ends were trimmed by 3 bases and 8 bases, with 10 bases remaining between them.